This TCR beta chain was retrieved from a study of T cells in Graves' hyperthyroidism and ophthalmopathy. Study results and caveats: Most thyroid-expanded clonotypes above 0.001 were also found in blood.

Notes on this clonotype: Its cognate antigen is unknown.

RNA transcripts provided the source from which TCR beta CDR3 regions were amplified. An initial round of RT-PCR targeting the TCR CDR3 relied on the HTBI primer set. Via MiXCR, TCRdb re-called the multiplex PCR reads, giving one row per CDR3 protein. The sample has roughly 630,000 distinct CDR3 sequences; around 14% are singletons. Trimming took 1 base from V and 5 from J, leaving 6 bases between them. In germline, CDR1 is SGHAT, CDR2 FQNNGV. This CDR3 has 14 residues. The V gene is TRBV11-2, the J gene TRBJ1-6, with D uncertain. This sequence was found in a woman aged 25-40 years with Graves' hyperthyroidism. Sequenced material: blood. The CDR3 DNA follows: TGTGCCAGCAGCTTAGTCAGAAATAATTCACCCCTCCACTTT. Its translation is CASSLVRNNSPLHF.